This T cell receptor beta chain was captured by sequencing in a study of shared clonotypes between healthy human individuals. The repertoire was sequenced with immunoSEQ multiplex PCR; TCRdb's copy has only in-frame clones and lacks some. The table shows roughly 2.4 million clones, with about 94% occurring only once. The ends were cut back, 7 bases at V and 0 bases at J, with 15 bases in the middle. Germline-derived CDR1 and CDR2 are MNHNS and SASEGT. There are 15 residues in the CDR3. Study observations and caveats: Though the depth was large, rarefaction showed that sorted-subset sequencing was incomplete. The sharing of 4.5% to 5% of naive CD4 clonotypes was seen across a handful of donors.

This clone has only one observation. Its antigen is unidentified. The sample was naive CD4+ T cells sorted from blood. The subset is: CD45RA+ positively selected. The chain combines TRBV6-1 with TRBJ1-2; no clear D. The receptor comes from a man between 18 and 35 years old in good health. The CDR3 protein is CASTAAMVANYGYTF. The CDR3 DNA reads TGTGCCAGCACGGCGGCTATGGTGGCTAACTATGGCTACACCTTC.